The clone carrying this TCR beta chain is medium-sized by share. Antigen unknown. This CDR3 is built from 14 residues. With 2 bases removed from V and 2 bases from J, the gap between germline ends came to 10 bases. Germline assignment: CDR1 SGHTA and CDR2 FQGTGA. The sample comes from a study of circulating CD8 cells and anti-PD-1 response in melanoma. In the study overall: Every 2 weeks, patients got 3 mg/kg nivolumab intravenously. Non-responders showed stable or progressive disease; responders showed complete or partial response.

Findings and limits, study-wide: Diversity ranked highest in DNEG and lowest in TIGIT subsets.

From live CD3+CD8+TCRalphabeta+ cells, four PD-1 and/or TIGIT subsets were sorted. TCR libraries were prepared from approximately 15 ng of total RNA with the QIAseq Immune Repertoire TCR panel. TCRdb used MiXCR to reprocess the reads, holding one entry per CDR3 protein. The sample gives roughly 940 distinct CDR3 sequences, 9.7% of which show up once; roughly 6.1% is in the top ten. The TCR comes from a human donor with melanoma. The material was CD8+ T cells from PBMCs, obtained at baseline or after one month of anti-PD-1 therapy (not recorded which). This chain links TRBV7-3 with TRBJ2-7; maybe TRBD1 (6 bases). The CDR3 DNA reads TGTGCCAGCAGCTTAGGCACAGGGACCTACGAGCAGTACTTC. Encoded protein: CASSLGTGTYEQYF.